Here is one TCR beta chain with its context. The antigen is not known. The sample belongs to a study of siplizumab effects on memory and regulatory T cells. Findings and limits, study-wide: Unstimulated subsets captured only a minor fraction of alloreactive clones. The apparent diversity of naive T cells exceeded that of memory cells, and naive T cells seemed to make a major contribution to the alloresponse. Controls had 26.9% Treg-derived mappable alloreactive CD4+ clones on average, versus about 69% with siplizumab.

For every sample, about 10^5 TCR templates were assayed. The table came from immunoSEQ multiplex PCR; TCRdb's copy has only in-frame clones and leaves some out. The sample has fewer than 120,000 clones, more than 90% seen once. The receptor was derived from a human donor in good health. Material: CD4+ T cells sorted from blood.

CDR3 nucleotides: TGTGCCAGTAGTATTCTGGGGAACACTGAAGCTTTCTTT. It is translated as CASSILGNTEAFF. The J gene is TRBJ1-1, the V gene TRBV19; D is unresolved. The germline V gene has CDR1 LNHDA and CDR2 SQIVND (reference sequence). The CDR3 sequence is 13 residues long. The V end was cut by 3 bases, the J end by 1 base, with 6 bases between. Combining the CDR3 with reference TRBV19 and TRBJ1-1 gives the whole variable domain DGGITQSPKYLFRKEGQNVTLSCEQNLNHDAMYWYRQDPGQGLRLIYYSQIVNDFQKGDIAEGYSVSREKKESFPLTVTSAQKNPTAFYLCASSILGNTEAFFGQGTRLTVV.